Below, 22 T cell receptor beta chains from the same sample are listed, as sequenced in a study of T cells in Graves' hyperthyroidism and ophthalmopathy. Amplified TCR beta CDR3 regions derived from RNA transcripts. With the HTBI primer set, the TCR CDR3 went through a first round of RT-PCR. TCRdb re-analysed the multiplex PCR reads in MiXCR, keeping a single row per CDR3 protein. This table has 300,000 to 350,000 distinct CDR3 sequences, about 20% appearing once. The sequencing input was blood. All receptors come from a woman between 50 and 59 years old with Graves' hyperthyroidism.

There are a few counts of this clonotype. The chain couples TRBV6-1 to TRBJ2-1, with 10 bases aligning to TRBD2. This CDR3 has 14 amino acids. V gave up 4 bases and J gave up 9 bases; unmatched junction bases: 6. The germline gives CDR1 MNHNS, CDR2 SASEGT. CDR3: CASSASGGAGEQFF. The CDR3 bases are TGTGCCAGCAGTGCAAGCGGGGGGGCCGGTGAGCAGTTCTTC.

The chain carries TRBV27 and TRBJ2-5; 7 positions match TRBD1. The V and J ends lost 2 bases and 5 bases, in that order; junction bases with no gene match: 11. CDR1 MNHEY and CDR2 SMNVEV come from the germline V gene (reference sequence). This CDR3 comprises 16 residues. The CDR3 reads CASSLEFDRVKETQYF. In nucleotides, the CDR3 is TGTGCCAGCAGTTTAGAATTCGACAGGGTGAAGGAGACCCAGTACTTC.

At least ten counts were recorded for this clonotype. The CDR3 DNA follows: TGCAGTGCTGGGGGACAGGGAGGATCCACAGATACGCAGTATTTT. This codes for CSAGGQGGSTDTQYF. This chain links TRBV20-1 with TRBJ2-3, with TRBD1 identical over 9 bases. J gave up 2 bases and V 5 bases, and 8 bases lay outside the gene matches. Looked up from germline, CDR1 is DFQATT and CDR2 is SNEGSKA (reference sequence). The CDR3 contains 15 residues.

This clonotype appeared a few times. V usage is TRBV6-1 and J usage is TRBJ1-4, with TRBD1 matching 9 bases. Germline values: CDR1 MNHNS, CDR2 SASEGT. The CDR3 has 13 residues. The ends lost 11 bases at V and 8 bases at J; junction bases unmatched: 9. CDR3 coding DNA: TGTGCCGCGGGGGGACAGGGAGGAGAAAAACTGTTTTTT. It codes for CAAGGQGGEKLFF.

This clonotype was seen many times. The chain combines TRBV18 with TRBJ1-4, with D hard to call. Trimming cost V 8 bases and J 8 bases, with 15 bases left between them. This CDR3 has 13 residues. CDR1 KGHSH and CDR2 LQKENI come from the germline V gene. The CDR3 DNA sequence: TGTGCCAGCCAGAACCGTAAGGGCGAAAAACTGTTTTTT. Amino acid sequence: CASQNRKGEKLFF.

The chain combines TRBV19 with TRBJ2-3; D may be TRBD2 (6 bases). Germline V CDR1 and CDR2: LNHDA, SQIVND (reference sequence). The CDR3 totals 15 residues. V lost 6 bases and J lost 6, with 19 bases in between. As DNA, the CDR3 is TGTGCCAGTAGCATACCGGGAGAACGGGGGGATACGCAGTATTTT. Amino acids: CASSIPGERGDTQYF.

This rearrangement joins TRBV20-1 to TRBJ2-5, with TRBD2 matching 8 bases. The CDR3 runs to 16 residues. The germline V gene encodes CDR1 DFQATT and CDR2 SNEGSKA (reference sequence). V gave up 0 bases and J gave up 5 bases; unmatched junction bases: 11. The CDR3 sequence is CSARDYAGGASETQYF. The CDR3 DNA reads TGCAGTGCTAGAGATTATGCCGGGGGGGCCTCGGAGACCCAGTACTTC.

This clonotype showed up many times. The genes are TRBV5-1 and TRBJ2-1; D is possibly TRBD1 (5 bases). Trimming left V 0 bases short and J 8 bases short, with 15 bases between. Germline V gene data show CDR1 as SGHRS and CDR2 as YFSETQ. This CDR3 has 15 residues. The CDR3, as DNA: TGCGCCAGCAGCTTGGACAGGTGGAATTCCTATGAGCAGTTCTTC. Amino acids: CASSLDRWNSYEQFF.

The V gene is TRBV6-9, the J gene TRBJ1-1, with D possibly being TRBD1 (6 bases). This CDR3 comprises 16 residues. The germline CDR1 and CDR2 sequences are MNHGY and SVAAGI. V was trimmed by 3 bases and J by 3 bases, leaving 17 bases between them. The DNA for the CDR3 is TGTGCCAGCAGTTACGGCCAACAGGGTACGGACACTGAAGCTTTCTTT. It yields the protein CASSYGQQGTDTEAFF.

The chain links TRBV20-1 to TRBJ1-1, with D possibly matching TRBD1 (6 bases). The CDR3 extends over 14 amino acids. Trimming took 1 base from V and 2 from J, leaving 11 bases between them. Germline CDR1 is DFQATT and CDR2 is SNEGSKA (reference sequence). The DNA for the CDR3 is TGCAGTGCTAGAGGGGGGGGCGTCAACACTGAAGCTTTCTTT. Protein product: CSARGGGVNTEAFF.

The chain uses TRBV5-1 and TRBJ2-2; D unresolved. V lost 6 bases and J 0 bases, leaving 15 bases between the germline ends. CDR1 and CDR2 from the germline V gene are SGHRS and YFSETQ. CDR3 size: 16 residues. The CDR3 protein is CASKAQLDPNTGELFF. CDR3 sequence (DNA): TGCGCCAGCAAGGCCCAACTGGACCCGAACACCGGGGAGCTGTTTTTT. Using reference TRBV5-1 and TRBJ2-2 for the parts outside the CDR3, the full variable domain is KAGVTQTPRYLIKTRGQQVTLSCSPISGHRSVSWYQQTPGQGLQFLFEYFSETQRNKGNFPGRFSGRQFSNSRSEMNVSTLELGDSALYLCASKAQLDPNTGELFFGEGSRLTVL.

The chain employs TRBV12-3 or TRBV12-4 and TRBJ2-7, with TRBD1 as a possible D gene (5 bases). Between the trimmed V and J ends, which lost 2 bases and 3 bases, there was a span of 8 bases. The CDR3 runs 13 residues. CDR3 residues: CASSLRQNYEQYV. The CDR3 DNA reads as TGTGCCAGCAGTTTAAGACAGAACTACGAGCAGTACGTC.

The V gene is TRBV7-8, the J gene TRBJ1-2, with D maybe TRBD1 (5 bases). The CDR3 has 14 amino acids. Germline-derived CDR1 and CDR2 are SGHVS and FQNEAQ. V was trimmed by 0 bases and J by 7 bases, leaving 12 bases between them. The CDR3 region is CASSLATTGGGYTF. CDR3 coding DNA: TGTGCCAGCAGCTTAGCCACAACAGGTGGTGGCTACACCTTC. Supplemented by reference TRBV7-8 and TRBJ1-2, the full variable domain reads GAGVSQSPRYKVAKRGQDVALRCDPISGHVSLFWYQQALGQGPEFLTYFQNEAQLDKSGLPSDRFFAERPEGSVSTLKIQRTQQEDSAVYLCASSLATTGGGYTFGSGTRLTVV.

V is TRBV5-1 and J is TRBJ2-7, with a tentative D call TRBD1 (6 bases). This CDR3 is 14 amino acids long. Germline V CDR1 and CDR2: SGHRS, YFSETQ. Trimming took 0 bases from V and 3 from J, leaving 10 bases between them. The CDR3 reads CASSLDLQGYEQYF. The DNA of the CDR3 is TGCGCCAGCAGCTTGGACCTACAGGGCTACGAGCAGTACTTC.

This clonotype was observed at least ten times. This sequence joins TRBV27 and TRBJ2-5, with a possible D match to TRBD1 (5 bases). CDR1 is MNHEY, CDR2 SMNVEV, per germline (reference sequence). The V end was cut by 6 bases, the J end by 1 base, with 9 bases between. CDR3 length: 13 amino acids. This CDR3 is CASSRQFQETQYF. In DNA form, the CDR3 reads TGTGCCAGCAGCCGACAGTTCCAAGAGACCCAGTACTTC.

The V and J genes are TRBV9 and TRBJ2-3; no clear D gene. CDR3 length: 14 residues. V lost 0 bases and J 2 bases, leaving 7 bases between the germline ends. Looked up from germline, CDR1 is SGDLS and CDR2 is YYNGEE. The CDR3 region is CASSVDMVTDTQYF. The CDR3 DNA reads TGTGCCAGCAGCGTAGATATGGTCACAGATACGCAGTATTTT.

This clonotype was recorded a few times. The rearrangement joins TRBV7-9 to TRBJ2-5, with D perhaps given as TRBD1 or TRBD2 (6 bases each). The V gene lost 5 bases and the J gene lost 5 bases, with 21 bases spanning the gap. Germline CDR1 reads SEHNR; CDR2 reads FQNEAQ (reference sequence). The CDR3 is made up of 16 amino acids. This chain's CDR3 is CASSRTLTGRSETQYF. CDR3 bases: TGTGCCAGCAGCCGGACCCTAACAGGGAGGTCGGAGACCCAGTACTTC.

The rearrangement joins TRBV11-2 to TRBJ2-3, with D maybe TRBD2 (5 bases). Trimming removed 1 base at V and 4 bases at J, with 9 bases between. The germline CDR1 and CDR2 sequences are SGHAT and FQNNGV. The CDR3 spans 14 residues. CDR3 sequence (DNA): TGTGCCAGCAGCTTAGCTAGCAGCGCAGATACGCAGTATTTT. Protein product: CASSLASSADTQYF. Looking up the rest from reference TRBV11-2 and TRBJ2-3 gives the full variable domain: EAGVAQSPRYKIIEKRQSVAFWCNPISGHATLYWYQQILGQGPKLLIQFQNNGVVDDSQLPKDRFSAERLKGVDSTLKIQPAKLEDSAVYLCASSLASSADTQYFGPGTRLTVL.

This clonotype was found a few times. This rearrangement joins TRBV3-1 to TRBJ2-1; TRBD2 agrees at 9 bases. Losses at the gene ends were 8 bases for V and 7 bases for J; bases not matched to a gene: 9. CDR1 and CDR2 (germline): LGHDT, YNNKEL (reference sequence). The CDR3 length is 14 residues. The CDR3 here is CASGGGGAGNEQFF. The CDR3 DNA reads as TGTGCCAGCGGGGGCGGGGGGGCCGGTAATGAGCAGTTCTTC.

The table lists this clonotype with many counts. The chain couples TRBV6-1 to TRBJ2-7; possibly TRBD1 for D (6 bases). The CDR3 has 12 amino acids. V lost 1 base and J lost 11, with 12 bases in between. Germline lookup yields CDR1 MNHNS and CDR2 SASEGT. CDR3 amino acids: CASSEVTGIEYF. The CDR3 DNA is TGTGCCAGCAGTGAAGTAACAGGGATTGAGTACTTC.

The chain uses TRBV5-1 and TRBJ2-7; TRBD1 agrees at 8 bases. The CDR3 spans 11 residues. J gave up 6 bases and V 5 bases, and 1 base lay outside the gene matches. In germline, CDR1 is SGHRS, CDR2 YFSETQ. In nucleotides, the CDR3 is TGCGCCAGCAGGGACAGGGTCGAGCAGTACGTC. Protein: CASRDRVEQYV.

This chain joins TRBV29-1 and TRBJ2-5; maybe TRBD2 (5 bases). The CDR3 consists of 13 residues. V dropped 7 bases and J dropped 2 bases, with 14 bases sitting between them. Germline CDR1 reads SQVTM; CDR2 reads ANQGSEA. The CDR3 here is CSAVGLEQETQYF. The CDR3 DNA follows: TGCAGCGCCGTCGGACTGGAGCAAGAGACCCAGTACTTC.